The source of this TCR beta chain is a study of blood T cell repertoires in COVID-19. The CDR3 sequence is 15 residues long. After removal of 6 bases from V and 4 bases from J, the junction contained 9 bases not matched to a gene. Germline V gene data show CDR1 as ENHRY and CDR2 as SYGVKD. Sequencing used immunoSEQ multiplex PCR; TCRdb keeps in-frame clones, though not all of them. The top ten clones hold roughly 6.3% of a sample with some 260,000 clones, about 91% of them seen once. This clonotype was obtained from a woman in her thirties with COVID-19, enrolled during active disease. The rearrangement uses TRBV10-3 and TRBJ1-3; the match to TRBD1 covers 7 bases. The sample was peripheral blood. The CDR3 DNA is TGTGCCATCAGAACCGAGGGGGCGATAGGAAACACCATATATTTT. Protein: CAIRTEGAIGNTIYF.